This TCR beta chain originates from a study of cytomegalovirus exposure and HLA in healthy donors. Findings and caveats of the study: A link between a missense DCLRE1C variant and TCR beta V- and J-gene trimming emerged from a later analysis.

CDR1 and CDR2 from the germline V gene are LNHDA and SQIVND (reference sequence). The V end was cut by 6 bases, the J end by 5 bases, with 14 bases between. The CDR3 is 13 amino acids. Both 60 Vbeta primers and 13 Jbeta primers went into the PCR. TCRdb's table, derived via immunoSEQ multiplex PCR, lists solely in-frame clones and lacks some. The sample records about 190,000 clones, roughly 76% being singletons. Comment on this clone: Its antigen is undetermined.

The chain couples TRBV19 to TRBJ2-7, with D possibly matching TRBD1 (6 bases). The source material was PBMCs. The clonotype was recovered from a man aged 40-50 years in good health and CMV-seropositive. The CDR3: CASSITQGNEQYF. In DNA, the CDR3 is TGTGCCAGTAGCATTACCCAGGGGAACGAGCAGTACTTC.